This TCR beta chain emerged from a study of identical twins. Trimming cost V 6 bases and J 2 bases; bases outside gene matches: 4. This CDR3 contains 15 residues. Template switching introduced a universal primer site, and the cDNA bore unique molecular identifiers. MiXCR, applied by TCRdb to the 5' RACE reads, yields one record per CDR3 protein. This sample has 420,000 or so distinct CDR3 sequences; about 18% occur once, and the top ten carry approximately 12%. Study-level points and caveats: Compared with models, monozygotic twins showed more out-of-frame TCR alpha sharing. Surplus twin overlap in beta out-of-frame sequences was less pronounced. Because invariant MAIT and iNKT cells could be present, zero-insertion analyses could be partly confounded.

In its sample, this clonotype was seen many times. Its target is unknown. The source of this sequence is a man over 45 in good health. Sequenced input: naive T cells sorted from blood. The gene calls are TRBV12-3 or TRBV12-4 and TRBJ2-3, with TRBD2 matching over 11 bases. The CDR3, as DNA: TGTGCCAGCAGACTGACTAGCGGGGACACAGATACGCAGTATTTT. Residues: CASRLTSGDTDTQYF.